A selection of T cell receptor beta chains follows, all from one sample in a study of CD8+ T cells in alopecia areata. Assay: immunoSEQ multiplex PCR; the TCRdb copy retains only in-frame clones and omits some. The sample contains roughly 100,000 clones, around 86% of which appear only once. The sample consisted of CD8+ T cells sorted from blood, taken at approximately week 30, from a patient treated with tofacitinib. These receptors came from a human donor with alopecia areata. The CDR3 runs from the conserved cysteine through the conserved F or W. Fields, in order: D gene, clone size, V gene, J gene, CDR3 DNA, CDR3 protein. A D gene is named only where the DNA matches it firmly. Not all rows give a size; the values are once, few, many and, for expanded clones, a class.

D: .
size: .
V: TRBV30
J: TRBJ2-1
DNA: TGTGCCTGGAGTGCTTTGGCGGCAGACCTCCCATACAATGAGCAGTTCTTC
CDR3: CAWSALAADLPYNEQFF

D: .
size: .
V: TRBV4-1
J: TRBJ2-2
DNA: TGCGCCAGCAGCCAAGCCAAGAACACCGGGGAGCTGTTTTTT
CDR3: CASSQAKNTGELFF

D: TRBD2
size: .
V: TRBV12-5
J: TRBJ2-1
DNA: TGTGCTAGTGGTTTCACCTTGGACGGGGGGAGGAAAGATGAGCAGTTCTTC
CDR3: CASGFTLDGGRKDEQFF

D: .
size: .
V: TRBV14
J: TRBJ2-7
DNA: TGTGCCAGCAGCCAATGGCAGGGACTCTACGAGCAGTACTTC
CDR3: CASSQWQGLYEQYF

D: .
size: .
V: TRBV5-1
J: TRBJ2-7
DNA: TGCGCCAGCAGCTTAAGTAGCTCCTACGAGCAGTACTTC
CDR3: CASSLSSSYEQYF

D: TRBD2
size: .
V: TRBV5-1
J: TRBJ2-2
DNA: TGCGCCAGCAGCCAGGGACTAGCGGGAATTAACGGGGAGCTGTTTTTT
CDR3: CASSQGLAGINGELFF

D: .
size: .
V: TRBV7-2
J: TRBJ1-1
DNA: TGTGCCAGCAGCTTATTATGGTTGAACACTGAAGCTTTCTTT
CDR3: CASSLLWLNTEAFF

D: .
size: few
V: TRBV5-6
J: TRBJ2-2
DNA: TGTGCCAGCAGCGCCAGTACCGGGGAGCTGTTTTTT
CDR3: CASSASTGELFF

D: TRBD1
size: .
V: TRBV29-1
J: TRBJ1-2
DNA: TGCAGCGTTGAGAGCAGGGGGCCCGGCTACACCTTC
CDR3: CSVESRGPGYTF

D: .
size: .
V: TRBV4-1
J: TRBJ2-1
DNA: TGCGCCAGCAGCCAAGAAGGAGGCGGAAGCTCCTACAATGAGCAGTTCTTC
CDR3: CASSQEGGGSSYNEQFF

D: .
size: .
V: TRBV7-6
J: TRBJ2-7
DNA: TGTGCCAGCAGCTTCGGGCTTAGAGCGGAGTCCTACGAGCAGTACTTC
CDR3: CASSFGLRAESYEQYF

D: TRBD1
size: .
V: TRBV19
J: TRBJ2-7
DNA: TGTGCCAGTAGTATTGGCCCCGGACAGGGGTACGAGCAGTACTTC
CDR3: CASSIGPGQGYEQYF

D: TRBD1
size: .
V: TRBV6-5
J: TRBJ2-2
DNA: TGTGCCAGCTCGGGACAGGGAAATACCGGGGAGCTGTTTTTT
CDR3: CASSGQGNTGELFF

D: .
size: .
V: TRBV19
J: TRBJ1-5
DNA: TGTGCCAGTACGCAGGGCGGAAATCAGCCCCAGCATTTT
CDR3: CASTQGGNQPQHF

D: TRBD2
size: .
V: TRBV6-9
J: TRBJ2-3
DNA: TGTGCCAGCAGAAACGGACTAGCCGGCACAGATACGCAGTATTTT
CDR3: CASRNGLAGTDTQYF

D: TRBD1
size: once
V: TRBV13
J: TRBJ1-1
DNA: TGTGCCAGCAGCGCTCCGGGACAGGGGATATTAGCTGAAGCTTTCTTT
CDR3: CASSAPGQGILAEAFF